These 14 T cell receptor beta chains share one sample of origin, sequenced in a study of Ad26.COV2.S vaccination and SARS-CoV-2 variants. Measured with immunoSEQ multiplex PCR; TCRdb has only the in-frame clones, and not every one. The top ten hold about 2.1% of the sample, which has about 320,000 clones, over 80% seen once. Documented treatment: roughly 18 received Ad26.COV2.S at low or high dose, single or two shots; several received placebo; per-sample allocation not given. Sample collection was performed on day 63 after the first vaccine or placebo injection. The source was peripheral blood, collected in a trial of Ad26.COV2.S vaccine versus placebo. These receptors all come from a person aged 18-60 years who received the Ad26.COV2.S COVID-19 vaccine or a placebo.

This clone occurred a few times. The chain carries TRBV6-4 and TRBJ1-5, with 10 bases lining up with TRBD1. CDR1 and CDR2 from the germline V gene are MRHNA and SNTAGT. V lost 6 bases, J lost 0 bases, and 11 bases stayed unmatched. The CDR3 totals 18 residues. The CDR3 sequence: CASRRTGGRRFSNQPQHF. The DNA of the CDR3 is TGTGCCAGCAGGAGGACAGGGGGTAGGCGGTTTAGCAATCAGCCCCAGCATTTT.

The V call is TRBV2, the J call TRBJ2-1; the D gene is possibly TRBD2 (7 bases). Trimming stripped 3 bases from V and 0 bases from J, with 21 bases between. Germline lookup yields CDR1 SNHLY and CDR2 FYNNEI. The length of the CDR3 is 19 residues. The CDR3 spells CASSEFAGQAGASYNEQFF. The CDR3, as DNA: TGTGCCAGCAGTGAGTTTGCAGGGCAGGCGGGGGCCTCCTACAATGAGCAGTTCTTC.

The chain employs TRBV2 and TRBJ2-7; weak D call: TRBD1 (5 bases). CDR3 length: 16 residues. Trimming stripped 0 bases from V and 0 bases from J, with 12 bases between. From germline, CDR1 is SNHLY and CDR2 FYNNEI. The CDR3 sequence: CASSEAFRQSSYEQYF. CDR3 sequence (DNA): TGTGCCAGCAGTGAAGCTTTTAGACAGTCCTCCTACGAGCAGTACTTC.

The chain uses TRBV7-3 and TRBJ2-3; D unresolved. The germline V gene has CDR1 SGHTA and CDR2 FQGTGA. The CDR3 runs 14 residues. V was trimmed by 2 bases and J by 2 bases, leaving 8 bases between them. The CDR3 here is CASSLGVNTDTQYF. The CDR3 bases are TGTGCCAGCAGCTTAGGGGTGAACACAGATACGCAGTATTTT.

The rearrangement joins TRBV24-1 to TRBJ1-2; D remains ambiguous. Looked up from germline, CDR1 is KGHDR and CDR2 is SFDVKD. V lost 3 bases and J lost 2, with 15 bases in between. CDR3 length equals 16 residues. CDR3 protein: CATSDPRGSLNYGYTF. The CDR3 nucleotides are TGTGCCACCAGTGATCCCAGAGGCTCACTAAACTATGGCTACACCTTC.

Only a few counts were recorded for this clone. The chain employs TRBV6-1 and TRBJ2-3; no definite D call. Trimming pared 1 base from V and 1 base from J, leaving 9 bases between. CDR3 length equals 15 residues. Germline loops: CDR1 MNHNS, CDR2 SASEGT. CDR3 sequence: CASSEGGLGTDTQYF. CDR3 coding DNA: TGTGCCAGCAGTGAAGGGGGATTGGGCACAGATACGCAGTATTTT.

The J gene is TRBJ1-4, the V gene TRBV5-1, with TRBD1 as a possible D gene (6 bases). Germline V CDR1 and CDR2: SGHRS, YFSETQ. V lost 4 bases and J 10 bases, leaving 17 bases between the germline ends. This CDR3 contains 14 residues. CDR3: CASSTSLQGRKLFF. DNA for the CDR3: TGCGCCAGCAGCACATCTTTACAGGGACGAAAACTGTTTTTT.

This clone was found a few times. The chain carries TRBV6-5 and TRBJ1-2; no reliable D call. V was trimmed by 6 bases and J by 11 bases, leaving 13 bases between them. CDR3 length: 11 residues. Germline V lookup: CDR1 MNHEY, CDR2 SVGAGI. The CDR3 coding sequence is TGTGCCAGCAGGAACAGAATAAGTTACACCTTC. Its translation is CASRNRISYTF.

The chain combines TRBV2 with TRBJ1-2, with 7 bases aligning to TRBD1. CDR1 and CDR2 (germline): SNHLY, FYNNEI. Trimming cost V 2 bases and J 3 bases; bases outside gene matches: 3. The CDR3 runs to 14 residues. The CDR3: CASSETGVDYGYTF. In DNA, the CDR3 is TGTGCCAGCAGTGAAACAGGGGTGGACTATGGCTACACCTTC.

The chain uses TRBV7-6 and TRBJ1-2; D may be TRBD1 (5 bases). The CDR3 is 12 residues long. Per the germline V gene, CDR1 is SGHVS and CDR2 is FNYEAQ. V was shortened by 3 bases and J by 8 bases, with 10 bases between the two germline ends. The CDR3 protein is CASSFGGEGYTF. CDR3 DNA sequence: TGTGCCAGCAGCTTTGGGGGAGAGGGCTACACCTTC. The full variable domain, rest sourced from reference TRBV7-6 and TRBJ1-2, is GAGVSQSPRYKVTKRGQDVALRCDPISGHVSLYWYRQALGQGPEFLTYFNYEAQQDKSGLPNDRFSAERPEGSISTLTIQRTEQRDSAMYRCASSFGGEGYTFGSGTRLTVV.

This clone was recorded only once. The genes are TRBV29-1 and TRBJ2-1, with 7 bases that match TRBD2. V was clipped by 6 bases and J by 5 bases; unmatched bases: 10. There are 14 residues in the CDR3. CDR1 is SQVTM, CDR2 ANQGSEA, per germline. For the CDR3, the DNA is TGCAGCGTATCAAGCGGGGAGATGAACAATGAGCAGTTCTTC. Translated: CSVSSGEMNNEQFF.

The V call is TRBV20-1, the J call TRBJ2-1, with 9 bases aligning to TRBD2. Germline loops: CDR1 DFQATT, CDR2 SNEGSKA (reference sequence). This CDR3 is built from 16 residues. V shed 3 bases, J shed 2 bases, and the junction held 8 bases outside the gene matches. Here the CDR3 reads CSASYPSGDTYNEQFF. CDR3 DNA: TGCAGTGCTAGTTACCCTAGCGGGGACACCTACAATGAGCAGTTCTTC.

The V gene is TRBV27, the J gene TRBJ2-2, with D unclear. The CDR3 covers 14 residues. Trimming removed 2 bases from V and 0 bases from J, with 4 bases in between. Germline values: CDR1 MNHEY, CDR2 SMNVEV (reference sequence). The CDR3 sequence is CASSLPANTGELFF. The CDR3 nucleotides are TGTGCCAGCAGTTTACCAGCGAACACCGGGGAGCTGTTTTTT.

This clone was observed once. This chain connects TRBV5-4 to TRBJ1-4; D is undetermined. Trimming removed 3 bases from V and 0 bases from J, with 15 bases in between. Germline V lookup: CDR1 SGHNT, CDR2 YYREEE (reference sequence). The CDR3 sequence is 17 residues long. In DNA, the CDR3 is TGTGCCAGCAGCTCCTCTTTATTCGAGGCAACTAATGAAAAACTGTTTTTT. Protein sequence: CASSSSLFEATNEKLFF.